This T cell receptor beta chain is drawn from a study of blood T cell repertoires in COVID-19. About the research overall: Material from acute and convalescent COVID-19 was sourced from the United States, Italy and Spain. The analysed material was cDNA or gDNA that came from T cells, B-cell-depleted T cells, or PBMCs.

Sequencing used immunoSEQ multiplex PCR; TCRdb keeps in-frame clones, though not all of them. The table includes 150,000 to 180,000 clones, 83% detected once. J lost 6 bases, V lost 11 bases, and 13 bases had no gene match. Germline CDR1 LNHDA, CDR2 SQIVND (reference sequence). The CDR3 is 13 residues long. The TCR was taken from a woman aged 60-75 years with COVID-19, enrolled during active disease. The sample consisted of peripheral blood. The chain is built from TRBV19 and TRBJ2-7, with 7 bases lining up with TRBD1. Written as DNA, the CDR3 is TGTGCCGCCTCCGGGACAGCCATCGGCGAGCAGTACTTC. Residues: CAASGTAIGEQYF.